Described below is a single TCR beta chain sequence and its context. Its antigen remains undetermined. Base qualities were left out, and no much larger clone turns up one base away. The time point tag for this specimen amounts to: around 4 weeks on oral tofacitinib. This specimen's treatment or condition label, interpreted: oral pan-JAK inhibitor, 5-10 mg twice daily. Lesional scalp punch biopsies and peripheral blood were obtained from alopecia areata patients. PBMCs were isolated by density centrifugation and stained for CD3, CD4 and CD8, after which CD4+ and CD8+ T cells were sorted on a FACSAria. The library was made by the immunoSEQ multiplex PCR assay. RNA was extracted from all samples and reverse transcribed into cDNA, which served as template for TCR sequencing. First-strand cDNA was synthesized using SuperScript III with a 2:1 mix of oligo-dT and random hexamers. A synthetic immune receptor repertoire was used to measure amplification bias, and any remaining bias was corrected computationally. In the original analysis: Raw reads were preprocessed for error removal, and CDR3 was defined according to IMGT conventions as running from the conserved cysteine to phenylalanine. To get clonality, Shannon entropy was normalized by log2 of the number of productive unique TCRs and the result was subtracted from 1. Whether each scalp clone was CD4 or CD8 was inferred by checking scalp TCRbeta sequences against the CD4 and CD8 repertoires from sorted blood. TCRdb carries this immuneACCESS record with in-frame sequences only. Its versions omit some clonotypes, under half of them owing to an unresolved V gene in the studies checked, with the rest unexplained. V, J and clone size derive from that table, while D and trimming were established from the DNA sequence. A total of about 150,000 clones appear in this sample, roughly 50% of them only once. About 16% of the sample lies in the top ten.

This entry belongs to a study of CD8+ T cells in alopecia areata (dated by TCRdb to 2016 to 2019). Study-wide context: The treated patients took part in an open-label pilot trial in which moderate-to-severe alopecia areata was treated with oral tofacitinib at 5 to 10 mg twice daily. Patients stayed on tofacitinib for 6 to 18 months and then had 6 months of follow-up off drug so that delayed response and recurrence could be assessed. In treated patients, disease severity was measured using the SALT score, which gives the percentage of scalp surface area affected. High-throughput TCRbeta sequencing was used to examine T cell clonal expansion in alopecia areata in both the C3H/HeJ mouse model and human patients. Scalp tissue and sorted CD4+ and CD8+ peripheral blood T cells from patchy and totalis/universalis alopecia areata patients and from healthy controls were covered by human TCRbeta sequencing. Biopsies were taken from tofacitinib-treated patients at baseline and at 4 and 24 weeks of treatment, and a later scalp biopsy was taken in several of the tofacitinib-treated patients. Clonality in the scalp was compared among normal scalp (n=4), patchy alopecia areata scalp (n=8), and alopecia totalis/universalis scalp (n=8). RNA came from the PAXgene miRNA kit for fixed scalp, the miRNeasy kit for PBMCs, and the RNeasy kit for mouse skin. immunoSEQ multiplex PCR using 35 Vbeta forward primers and 13 Jbeta reverse primers was used to amplify TCRbeta CDR3 regions. What the research found in general, with its limitations: Because the treated cohort was small and had just a single nonresponder, larger studies are needed to establish links between baseline CD8+ expansion and response. Compared with normal scalp, lesional scalp, particularly in alopecia totalis/universalis, had higher clonality and more expanded CD8+ clones, which suggests antigenic drive. During tofacitinib treatment, many expanded lesional clones stuck around in both scalp and blood, and this persistence may partly explain why relapse happens after treatment is stopped. With tofacitinib, both scalp clonality and the number of expanded CD8+ clones among the top 100 scalp clones went down significantly. Compared with mice, TCR sequences shared between patients were less clear, possibly partly because of HLA diversity across the patient population. Unlike mouse skin, where gammadelta T cells dominate, normal human skin contains resident alphabeta T cells that get sequenced too, which complicates analysis of the scalp TCR repertoire.

CDR1 and CDR2, looked up from the germline V gene (reference sequence), are SEHNR and FQNEAQ. The CDR3 contains 14 residues, cysteine and phenylalanine counted. Here the CDR3 DNA is all that survives: 42 bases in frame from base 1. Ends trimmed: V by 2 bases, J by 3 bases; bases unmatched to a gene: 2. Here the sequenced sample was CD8+ T cells sorted from blood, taken at week 4, from a patient treated with tofacitinib. This TCR was sampled from a human donor with alopecia areata. The sequence joins TRBV7-9 to TRBJ2-7; the junction holds 9 bases that match TRBD1. The CDR3 protein sequence reads: CASSLRDRDYEQYF. The nucleotide sequence reads TGTGCCAGCAGCTTAAGGGACAGGGACTACGAGCAGTACTTC.